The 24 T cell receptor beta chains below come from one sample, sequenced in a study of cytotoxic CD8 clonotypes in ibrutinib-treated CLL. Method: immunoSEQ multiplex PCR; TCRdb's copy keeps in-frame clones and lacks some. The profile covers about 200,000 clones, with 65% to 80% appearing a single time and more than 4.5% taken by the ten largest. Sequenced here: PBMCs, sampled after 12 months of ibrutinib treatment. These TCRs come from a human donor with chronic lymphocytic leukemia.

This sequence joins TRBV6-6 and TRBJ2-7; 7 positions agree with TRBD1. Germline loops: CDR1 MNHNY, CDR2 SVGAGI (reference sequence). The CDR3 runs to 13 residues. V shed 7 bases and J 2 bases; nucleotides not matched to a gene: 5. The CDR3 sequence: CASNPGTAYEQYF. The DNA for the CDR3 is TGTGCCAGCAACCCCGGGACAGCCTACGAGCAGTACTTC.

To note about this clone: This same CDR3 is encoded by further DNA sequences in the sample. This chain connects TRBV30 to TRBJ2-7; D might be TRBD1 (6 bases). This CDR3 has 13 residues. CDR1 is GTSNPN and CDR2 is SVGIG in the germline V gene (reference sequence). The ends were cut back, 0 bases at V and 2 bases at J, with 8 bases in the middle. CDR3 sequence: CAWSVNRAYEQYF. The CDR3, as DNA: TGTGCCTGGAGTGTCAACAGGGCCTACGAGCAGTACTTC.

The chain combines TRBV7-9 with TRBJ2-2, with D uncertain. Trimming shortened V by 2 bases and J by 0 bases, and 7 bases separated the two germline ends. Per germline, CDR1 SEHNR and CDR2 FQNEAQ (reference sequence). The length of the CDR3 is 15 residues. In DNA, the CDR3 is TGTGCCAGCAGCTTAAGAGCGACGAACACCGGGGAGCTGTTTTTT. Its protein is CASSLRATNTGELFF.

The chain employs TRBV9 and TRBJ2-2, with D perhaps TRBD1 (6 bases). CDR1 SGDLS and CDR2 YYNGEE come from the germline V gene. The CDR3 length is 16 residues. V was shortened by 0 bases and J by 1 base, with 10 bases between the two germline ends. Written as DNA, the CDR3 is TGTGCCAGCAGCGTAGTCCCAGGGGAGAACACCGGGGAGCTGTTTTTT. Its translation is CASSVVPGENTGELFF.

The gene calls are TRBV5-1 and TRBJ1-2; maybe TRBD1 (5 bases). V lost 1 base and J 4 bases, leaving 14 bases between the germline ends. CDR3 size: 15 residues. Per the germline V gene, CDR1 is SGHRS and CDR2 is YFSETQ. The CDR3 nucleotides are TGCGCCAGCAGCTTGAAAAGGGGTGACCCCTATGGCTACACCTTC. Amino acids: CASSLKRGDPYGYTF.

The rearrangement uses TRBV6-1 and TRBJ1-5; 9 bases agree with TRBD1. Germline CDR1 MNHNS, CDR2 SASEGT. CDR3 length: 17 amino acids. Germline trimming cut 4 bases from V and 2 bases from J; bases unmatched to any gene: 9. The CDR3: CASSGLQGARRNQPQHF. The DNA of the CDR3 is TGTGCCAGCAGTGGACTACAGGGGGCTAGACGCAATCAGCCCCAGCATTTT.

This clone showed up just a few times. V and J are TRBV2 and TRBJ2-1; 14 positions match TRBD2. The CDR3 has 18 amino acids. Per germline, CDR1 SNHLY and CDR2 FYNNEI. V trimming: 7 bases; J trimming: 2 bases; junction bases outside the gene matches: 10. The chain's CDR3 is CASKGLAGGPLAYNEQFF. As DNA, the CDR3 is TGTGCCAGCAAAGGACTAGCGGGGGGACCTCTGGCCTACAATGAGCAGTTCTTC.

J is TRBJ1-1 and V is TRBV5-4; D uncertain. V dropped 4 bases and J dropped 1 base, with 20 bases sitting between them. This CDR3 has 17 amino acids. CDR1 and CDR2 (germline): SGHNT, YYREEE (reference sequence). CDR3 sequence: CASSRTGKLGKNTEAFF. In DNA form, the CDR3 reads TGTGCCAGCAGCCGGACGGGTAAGCTTGGGAAGAACACTGAAGCTTTCTTT.

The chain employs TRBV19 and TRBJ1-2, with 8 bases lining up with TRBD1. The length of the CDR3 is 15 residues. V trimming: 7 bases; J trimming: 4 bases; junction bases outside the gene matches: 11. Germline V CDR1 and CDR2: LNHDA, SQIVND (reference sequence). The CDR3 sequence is CASTSHATGVYGYTF. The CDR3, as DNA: TGTGCCAGTACCTCACACGCGACAGGGGTCTATGGCTACACCTTC.

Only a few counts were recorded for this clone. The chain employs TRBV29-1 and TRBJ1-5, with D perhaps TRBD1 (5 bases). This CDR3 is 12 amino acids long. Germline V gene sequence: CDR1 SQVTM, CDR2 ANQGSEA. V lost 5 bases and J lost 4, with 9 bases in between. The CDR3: CSVIWGNQPQHF. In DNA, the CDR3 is TGCAGCGTTATCTGGGGGAATCAGCCCCAGCATTTT.

CDR3 in DNA: TGTGCCAGCAGCTTCGGCAGGACTAATGAAAAACTGTTTTTT. Translation: CASSFGRTNEKLFF. The rearrangement links TRBV13 to TRBJ1-4; D gene ambiguous. This CDR3 has 14 amino acids. The ends were cut back, 3 bases at V and 2 bases at J, with 7 bases in the middle. Germline-derived CDR1 and CDR2 are PRHDT and FYEKMQ (reference sequence).

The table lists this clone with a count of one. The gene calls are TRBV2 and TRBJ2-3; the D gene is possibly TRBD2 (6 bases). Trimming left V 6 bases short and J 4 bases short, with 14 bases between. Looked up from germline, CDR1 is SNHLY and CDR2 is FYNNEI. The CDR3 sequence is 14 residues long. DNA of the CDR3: TGTGCCAGCAGGCTCCGGGACTTACCAGATACGCAGTATTTT. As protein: CASRLRDLPDTQYF.

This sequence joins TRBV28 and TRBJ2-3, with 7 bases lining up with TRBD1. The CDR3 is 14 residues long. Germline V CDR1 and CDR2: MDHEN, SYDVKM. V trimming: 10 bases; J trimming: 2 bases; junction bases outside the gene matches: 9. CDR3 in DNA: TGTGCCACCATCCGGGACAGAGTCACAGATACGCAGTATTTT. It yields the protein CATIRDRVTDTQYF.

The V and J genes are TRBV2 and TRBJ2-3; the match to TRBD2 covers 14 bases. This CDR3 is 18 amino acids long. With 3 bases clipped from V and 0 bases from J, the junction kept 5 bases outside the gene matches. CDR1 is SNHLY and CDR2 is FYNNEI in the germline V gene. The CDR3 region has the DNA TGTGCCAGCAGTGAGGGACTAGCGGGGGCCGCGAGCACAGATACGCAGTATTTT. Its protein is CASSEGLAGAASTDTQYF.

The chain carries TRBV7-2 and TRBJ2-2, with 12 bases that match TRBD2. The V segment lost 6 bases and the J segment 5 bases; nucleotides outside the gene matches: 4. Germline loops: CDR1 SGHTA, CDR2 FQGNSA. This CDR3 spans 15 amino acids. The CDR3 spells CASSTSGGTTGELFF. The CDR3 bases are TGTGCCAGCAGTACTAGCGGGGGGACTACCGGGGAGCTGTTTTTT.

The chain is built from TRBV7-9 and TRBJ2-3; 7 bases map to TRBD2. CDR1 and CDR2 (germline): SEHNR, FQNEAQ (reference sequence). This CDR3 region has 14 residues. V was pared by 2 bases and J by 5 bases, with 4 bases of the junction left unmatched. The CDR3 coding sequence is TGTGCCAGCAGCTTAAATGCGGGAGTAGATACGCAGTATTTT. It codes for CASSLNAGVDTQYF. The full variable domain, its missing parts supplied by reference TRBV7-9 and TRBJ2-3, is DTGVSQNPRHKITKRGQNVTFRCDPISEHNRLYWYRQTLGQGPEFLTYFQNEAQLEKSRLLSDRFSAERPKGSFSTLEIQRTEQGDSAMYLCASSLNAGVDTQYFGPGTRLTVL.

The CDR3 region is CSVTKQGSGNTIYF. DNA for the CDR3: TGCAGCGTTACTAAGCAGGGGTCTGGAAACACCATATATTTT. This sequence joins TRBV29-1 and TRBJ1-3, with D possibly matching TRBD1 (6 bases). The CDR3 is 14 residues long. The germline gives CDR1 SQVTM, CDR2 ANQGSEA. V gave up 5 bases and J gave up 1 base, with 12 bases separating them.

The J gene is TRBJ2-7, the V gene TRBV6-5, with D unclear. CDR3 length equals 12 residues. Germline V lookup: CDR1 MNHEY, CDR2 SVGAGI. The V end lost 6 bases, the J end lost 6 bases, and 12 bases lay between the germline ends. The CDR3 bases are TGTGCCAGCAGGTACGACAAGGGCGAGCAGTACTTC. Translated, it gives CASRYDKGEQYF.

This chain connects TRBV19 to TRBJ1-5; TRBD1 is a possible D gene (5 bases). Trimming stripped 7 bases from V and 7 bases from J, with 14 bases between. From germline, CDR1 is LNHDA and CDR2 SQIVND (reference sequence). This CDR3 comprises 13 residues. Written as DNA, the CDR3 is TGTGCCAGTACCATCGGGGCCCGGCAGCCCCAGCATTTT. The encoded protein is CASTIGARQPQHF. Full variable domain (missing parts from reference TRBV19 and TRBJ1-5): DGGITQSPKYLFRKEGQNVTLSCEQNLNHDAMYWYRQDPGQGLRLIYYSQIVNDFQKGDIAEGYSVSREKKESFPLTVTSAQKNPTAFYLCASTIGARQPQHFGDGTRLSIL.

DNA of the CDR3: TGTGCCAGCAGCTTGACCGGGACAGGGGAGGAGACCCAGTACTTC. Translation gives CASSLTGTGEETQYF. This rearrangement joins TRBV7-3 to TRBJ2-5, with TRBD1 matching over 10 bases. The length of the CDR3 is 15 residues. Germline-derived CDR1 and CDR2 are SGHTA and FQGTGA. V shed 3 bases, J shed 5 bases, and the junction held 6 bases outside the gene matches.

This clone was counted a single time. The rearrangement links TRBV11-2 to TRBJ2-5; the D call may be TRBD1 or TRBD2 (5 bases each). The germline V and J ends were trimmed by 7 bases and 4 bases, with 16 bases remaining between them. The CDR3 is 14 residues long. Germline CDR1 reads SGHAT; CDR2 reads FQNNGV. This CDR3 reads CASTHGGVGETQYF. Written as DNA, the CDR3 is TGTGCCAGCACCCATGGGGGAGTCGGAGAGACCCAGTACTTC.

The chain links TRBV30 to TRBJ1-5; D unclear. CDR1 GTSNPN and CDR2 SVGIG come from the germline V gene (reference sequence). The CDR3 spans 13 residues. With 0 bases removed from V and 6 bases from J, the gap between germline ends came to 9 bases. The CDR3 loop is CAWSVGGSQPQHF. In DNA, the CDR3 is TGTGCCTGGAGTGTTGGAGGTTCTCAGCCCCAGCATTTT.

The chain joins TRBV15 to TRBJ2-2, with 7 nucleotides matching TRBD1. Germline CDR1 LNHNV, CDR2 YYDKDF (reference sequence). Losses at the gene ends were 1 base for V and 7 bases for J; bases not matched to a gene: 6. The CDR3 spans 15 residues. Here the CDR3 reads CATSRVRGPGGELFF. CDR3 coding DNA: TGTGCCACCAGCAGAGTGAGGGGGCCTGGCGGGGAGCTGTTTTTT.

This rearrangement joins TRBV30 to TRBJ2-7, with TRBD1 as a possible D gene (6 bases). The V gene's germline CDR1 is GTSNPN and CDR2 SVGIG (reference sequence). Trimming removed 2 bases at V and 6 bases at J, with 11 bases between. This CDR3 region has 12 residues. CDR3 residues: CAWSRQVSEQYF. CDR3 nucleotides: TGTGCCTGGAGTCGACAGGTTTCCGAGCAGTACTTC.